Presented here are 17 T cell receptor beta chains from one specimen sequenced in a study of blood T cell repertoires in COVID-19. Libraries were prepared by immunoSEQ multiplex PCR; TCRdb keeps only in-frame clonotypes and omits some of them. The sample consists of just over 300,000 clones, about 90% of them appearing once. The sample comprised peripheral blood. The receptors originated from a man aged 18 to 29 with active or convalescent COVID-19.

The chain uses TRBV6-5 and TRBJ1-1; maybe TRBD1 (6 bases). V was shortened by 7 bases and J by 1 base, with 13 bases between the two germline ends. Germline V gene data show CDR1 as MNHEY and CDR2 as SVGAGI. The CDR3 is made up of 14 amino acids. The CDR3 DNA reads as TGTGCCAGCAACCCGGGACACGCGAACACTGAAGCTTTCTTT. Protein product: CASNPGHANTEAFF.

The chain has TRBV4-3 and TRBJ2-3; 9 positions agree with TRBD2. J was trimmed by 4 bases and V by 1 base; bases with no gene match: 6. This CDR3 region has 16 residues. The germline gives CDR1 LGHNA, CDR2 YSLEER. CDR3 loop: CASSQGGGGAPDTQYF. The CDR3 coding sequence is TGCGCCAGCAGCCAAGGGGGCGGGGGGGCCCCAGATACGCAGTATTTT.

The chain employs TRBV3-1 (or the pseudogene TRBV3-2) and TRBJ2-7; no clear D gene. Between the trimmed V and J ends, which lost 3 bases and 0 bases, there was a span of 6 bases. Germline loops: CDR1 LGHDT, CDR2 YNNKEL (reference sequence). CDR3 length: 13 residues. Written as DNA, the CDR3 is TGTGCCAGCAGCCACGTGAGCTCCTACGAGCAGTACTTC. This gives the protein CASSHVSSYEQYF.

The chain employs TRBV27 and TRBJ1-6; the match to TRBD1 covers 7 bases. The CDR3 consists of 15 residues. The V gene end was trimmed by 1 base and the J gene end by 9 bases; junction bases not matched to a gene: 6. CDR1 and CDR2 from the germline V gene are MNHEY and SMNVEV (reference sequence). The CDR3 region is CASSLLQGSISPLHF. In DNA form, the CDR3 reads TGTGCCAGCAGTTTATTACAGGGGTCCATTTCACCCCTCCACTTT.

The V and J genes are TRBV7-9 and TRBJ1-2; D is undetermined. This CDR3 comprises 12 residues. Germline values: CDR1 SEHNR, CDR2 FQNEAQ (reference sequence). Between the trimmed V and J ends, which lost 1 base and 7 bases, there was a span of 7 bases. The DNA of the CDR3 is TGTGCCAGCAGCTTAGGCGCTCGTGGCTACACCTTC. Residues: CASSLGARGYTF.

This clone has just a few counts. The CDR3 bases are TGTGCCAGCAGCACGGGGACAGCAAGGGAGACCCAGTACTTC. Amino acids: CASSTGTARETQYF. The chain uses TRBV7-9 and TRBJ2-5; 7 bases align to TRBD1. CDR1 is SEHNR and CDR2 is FQNEAQ in the germline V gene (reference sequence). The CDR3 sequence is 14 residues long. V shed 5 bases and J 5 bases; nucleotides not matched to a gene: 8.

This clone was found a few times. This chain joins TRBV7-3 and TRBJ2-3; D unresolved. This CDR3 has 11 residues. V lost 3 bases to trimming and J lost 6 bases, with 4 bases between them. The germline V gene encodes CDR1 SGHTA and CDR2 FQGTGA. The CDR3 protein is CASSLEDTQYF. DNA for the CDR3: TGTGCCAGCAGCTTGGAGGATACGCAGTATTTT.

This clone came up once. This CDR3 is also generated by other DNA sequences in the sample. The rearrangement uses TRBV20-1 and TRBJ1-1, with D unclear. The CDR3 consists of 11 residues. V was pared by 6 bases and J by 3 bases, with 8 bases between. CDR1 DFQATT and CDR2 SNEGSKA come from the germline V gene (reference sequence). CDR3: CSARDYTEAFF. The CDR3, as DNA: TGCAGTGCCCGCGACTACACTGAAGCTTTCTTT.

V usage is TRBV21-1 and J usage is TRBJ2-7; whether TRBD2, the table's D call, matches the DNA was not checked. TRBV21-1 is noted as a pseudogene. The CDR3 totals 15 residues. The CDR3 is CASSTASGGGYEQYF. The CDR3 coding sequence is TGTGCCAGCAGCACGGCGAGCGGCGGGGGGTACGAGCAGTACTTC.

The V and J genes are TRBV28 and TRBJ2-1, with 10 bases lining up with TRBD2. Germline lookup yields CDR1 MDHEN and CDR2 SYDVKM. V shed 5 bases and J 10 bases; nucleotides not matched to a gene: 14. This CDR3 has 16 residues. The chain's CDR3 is CASSPQSGGVGDEQFF. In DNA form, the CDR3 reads TGTGCCAGCAGTCCCCAAAGCGGGGGGGTTGGTGACGAGCAGTTCTTC.

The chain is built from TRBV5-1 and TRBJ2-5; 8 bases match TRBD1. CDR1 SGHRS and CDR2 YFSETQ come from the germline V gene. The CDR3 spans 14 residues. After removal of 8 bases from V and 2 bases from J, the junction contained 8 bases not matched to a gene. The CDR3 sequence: CASSRGPNQETQYF. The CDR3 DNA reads TGCGCCAGTAGCAGGGGGCCCAATCAAGAGACCCAGTACTTC. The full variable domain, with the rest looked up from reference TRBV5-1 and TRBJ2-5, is KAGVTQTPRYLIKTRGQQVTLSCSPISGHRSVSWYQQTPGQGLQFLFEYFSETQRNKGNFPGRFSGRQFSNSRSEMNVSTLELGDSALYLCASSRGPNQETQYFGPGTRLLVL.

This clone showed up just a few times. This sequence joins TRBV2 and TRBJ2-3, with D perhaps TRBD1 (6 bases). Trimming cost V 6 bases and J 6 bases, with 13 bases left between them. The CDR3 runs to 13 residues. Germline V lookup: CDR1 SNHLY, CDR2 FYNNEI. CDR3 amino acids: CASRDGTKDTQYF. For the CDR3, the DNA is TGTGCCAGCAGAGACGGGACAAAGGATACGCAGTATTTT. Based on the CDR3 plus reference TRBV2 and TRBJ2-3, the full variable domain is EPEVTQTPSHQVTQMGQEVILRCVPISNHLYFYWYRQILGQKVEFLVSFYNNEISEKSEIFDDQFSVERPDGSNFTLKIRSTKLEDSAMYFCASRDGTKDTQYFGPGTRLTVL.

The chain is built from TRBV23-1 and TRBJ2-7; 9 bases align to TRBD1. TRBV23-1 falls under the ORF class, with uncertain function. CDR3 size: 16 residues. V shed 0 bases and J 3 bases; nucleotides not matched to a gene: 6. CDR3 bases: TGCGCCAGCAGTCAATCGACAGGGGGTCGGGACTACGAGCAGTACTTC. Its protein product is CASSQSTGGRDYEQYF.

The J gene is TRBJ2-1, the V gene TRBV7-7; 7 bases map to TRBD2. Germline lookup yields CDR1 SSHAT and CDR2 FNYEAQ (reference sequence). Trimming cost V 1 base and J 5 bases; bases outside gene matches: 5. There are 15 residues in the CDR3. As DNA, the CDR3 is TGTGCCAGCAGCTTAGATGGGAGGGTGAACAATGAGCAGTTCTTC. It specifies CASSLDGRVNNEQFF.

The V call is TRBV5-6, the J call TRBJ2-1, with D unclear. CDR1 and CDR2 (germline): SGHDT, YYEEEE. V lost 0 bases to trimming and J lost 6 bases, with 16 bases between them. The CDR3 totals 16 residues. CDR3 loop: CASSLGPPVSFNEQFF. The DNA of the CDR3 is TGTGCCAGCAGCTTGGGCCCCCCGGTTTCATTCAATGAGCAGTTCTTC.

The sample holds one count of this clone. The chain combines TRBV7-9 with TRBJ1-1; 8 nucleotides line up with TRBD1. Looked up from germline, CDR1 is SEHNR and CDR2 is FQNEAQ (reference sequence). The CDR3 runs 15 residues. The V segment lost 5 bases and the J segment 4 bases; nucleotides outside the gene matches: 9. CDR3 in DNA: TGTGCCAGCAGCGGAGACAGGACAGGGCTCACTGAAGCTTTCTTT. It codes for CASSGDRTGLTEAFF.

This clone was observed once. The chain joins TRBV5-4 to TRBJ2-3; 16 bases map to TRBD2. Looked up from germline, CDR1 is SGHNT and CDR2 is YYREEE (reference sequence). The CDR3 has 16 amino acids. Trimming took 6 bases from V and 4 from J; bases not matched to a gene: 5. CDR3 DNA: TGTGCCAGCAAGGGACTAGCGGGGGGGCCGCCAGATACGCAGTATTTT. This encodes CASKGLAGGPPDTQYF.